This TCR beta chain was sequenced for a study of cytomegalovirus exposure and HLA in healthy donors. Overall study results and limits: Several of the most significant clusters were apparently associated with common viral pathogens in a later analysis.

The ends were cut back, 6 bases at V and 3 bases at J, with 3 bases in the middle. The germline CDR1 and CDR2 sequences are MNHEY and SMNVEV (reference sequence). This CDR3 has 11 residues. 60 Vbeta and 13 Jbeta primers were used in PCR. TCRdb keeps only in-frame clones here, not all; method: immunoSEQ multiplex PCR. The table includes more than 85,000 clones, 60% to 85% detected once. About this clone itself: Its target is unknown.

This receptor was identified in a woman in her fifties or sixties in good health and CMV-seropositive. Sequences were obtained from PBMCs. V and J are TRBV27 and TRBJ2-1; D ambiguous. Here the CDR3 reads CASSLYNEQFF. DNA for the CDR3: TGTGCCAGCAGCCTCTACAATGAGCAGTTCTTC.